This T cell receptor (beta chain) was documented in a study of blood T cell repertoires in COVID-19 (dated by TCRdb to the early 2020s). With regard to the full study: The collaborator samples originated in the United States, Italy and Spain and spanned the acute and convalescent phases of COVID-19. Where HLA class I and class II types were available, the types were taken from metadata supplied by the sample provider, not from assay-based typing. The repertoires were released in a freely available public database intended as a resource for research on the immune response to SARS-CoV-2. Samples came from the ongoing ImmuneRACE study (first 160 participants) plus 1,254 subjects from 6 global collaborators. The prospective study material was composed of cDNA or gDNA derived from T cells, B-cell-depleted T cells, or PBMCs. The dataset comprised deeply sampled blood TCRbeta repertoires from subjects exposed to, actively infected with, or recovered from COVID-19. Sample metadata almost always included a de-identified subject ID, COVID-19 status, age in years and sex.

Collaborating institutions collected whole blood in K2EDTA tubes following their own protocols. For TCRbeta analysis, collaborators shipped samples in one of three forms: frozen whole blood, isolated PBMCs, or DNA extracted from either of those sample types. Concerning this clone: Its antigen target is currently unknown. Base quality data are lacking; no much larger clone is found one base away.

TCRbeta CDR3 regions were amplified from genomic DNA using the immunoSEQ Assay, a bias-controlled multiplex PCR. Per the original workflow: Nucleated cell counts per sample were estimated from amplification of reference gene primers within the assay. To quantify the absolute abundance of each unique TCRbeta CDR3 rearrangement, sequence reads were collapsed and filtered. For each sample, productive Simpson clonality was calculated by taking the square root of Simpson's diversity index across productive rearrangements. TCRdb carries this immuneACCESS record with in-frame sequences only. Its versions omit some clonotypes, under half of them owing to an unresolved V gene in the studies checked, with the rest unexplained. The DNA was the basis for D and trimming; V, J and clone size are from that table. The sample table shows roughly 55,000 clones, and around 73% are seen once. The top ten constitute roughly an eighth of the sample.

Its CDR3 holds 16 amino acids, cysteine through phenylalanine. Only the CDR3 DNA is retained, 48 bases long and in frame from the first base. The germline V end is reduced by 1 base and the J end by 4 bases; junction bases left unmatched: 4. Based on the germline V gene, the CDR1 and CDR2 sequences are SGHRS and YFSETQ. General findings and caveats noted by the study authors: The amount of clinical and demographic metadata varied by source and participant and was provided uncurated.

Sequenced input: peripheral blood. This TCR was recovered from a man older than 75 with acute or convalescent COVID-19. The receptor chain draws on TRBV5-1 and TRBJ2-1; the central 11 bases match TRBD1. DNA sequence: TGCGCCAGCAGCTTGCCGGGACAGGGGGTTTACAATGAGCAGTTCTTC. It encodes CASSLPGQGVYNEQFF.